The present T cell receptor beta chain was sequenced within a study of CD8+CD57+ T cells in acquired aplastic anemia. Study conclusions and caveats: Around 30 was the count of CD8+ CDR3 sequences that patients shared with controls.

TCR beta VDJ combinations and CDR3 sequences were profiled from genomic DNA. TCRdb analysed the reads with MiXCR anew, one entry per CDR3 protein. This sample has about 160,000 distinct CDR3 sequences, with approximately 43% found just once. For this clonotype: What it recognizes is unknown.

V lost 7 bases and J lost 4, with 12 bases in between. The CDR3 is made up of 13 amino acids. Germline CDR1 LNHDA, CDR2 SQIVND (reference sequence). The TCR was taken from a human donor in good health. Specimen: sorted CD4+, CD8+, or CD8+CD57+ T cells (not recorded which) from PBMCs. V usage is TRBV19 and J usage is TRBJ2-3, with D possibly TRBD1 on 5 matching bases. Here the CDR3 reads CASMGPRSDTQYF. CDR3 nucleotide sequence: TGTGCCAGTATGGGGCCAAGATCAGATACGCAGTATTTT.